A selection of T cell receptor beta chains follows, all from one sample in a study of regulatory T cells in long-lasting Graves disease. Using its own MiXCR run on the multiplex PCR reads, TCRdb lists one record per CDR3 protein. The data contain some 350,000 distinct CDR3 sequences, about 17% of them seen just once; the ten biggest clones take up 20%. The sample was also reused in another study, on T cells in Graves' hyperthyroidism and ophthalmopathy.

The sequencing used peripheral blood mononuclear cells (PBMCs), collected at new diagnosis, from a patient treated with antithyroid drugs. Receptors were obtained from a young woman with Graves disease. CDR3s include the opening cysteine and the closing phenylalanine or tryptophan. The order of the fields is V gene, D gene, J gene, clone size, CDR3 protein, CDR3 DNA. A D gene is named only where the DNA matches it firmly. The size field is filled for only some rows; it gives once, few, many or a size class.

>TRBV24-1|TRBD1|TRBJ1-1|NA
CATRGTGRLEAFF
TGTGCCACCCGAGGGACAGGGCGCTTAGAAGCTTTCTTT
>TRBV6-5|NA|TRBJ2-5|NA
CASSYRSIQETQYF
TGTGCCAGCAGTTACAGGAGTATCCAAGAGACCCAGTACTTC
>TRBV7-3|TRBD1|TRBJ1-6|NA
CASSSGQADSPLHF
TGTGCCAGCAGCTCGGGACAGGCGGATTCACCCCTCCACTTT
>TRBV6-1|NA|TRBJ2-2|many
CASSLRRGGELFF
TGTGCCAGCAGCCTCCGACGAGGCGGGGAGCTGTTTTTT
>TRBV3-1|NA|TRBJ1-1|many
CASSQEVTGRTEAFF
TGTGCCAGCAGCCAAGAAGTAACAGGGCGAACTGAAGCTTTCTTT
>TRBV7-2|TRBD2|TRBJ2-7|many
CASSLGLAGYEQYF
TGTGCCAGCAGCTTAGGACTAGCGGGCTACGAGCAGTACTTC
>TRBV11-2|NA|TRBJ2-7|few
CASSLSPLAVNTYEQYF
TGTGCCAGCAGCCTCTCCCCCCTTGCGGTGAATACCTACGAGCAGTACTTC
>TRBV10-3|NA|TRBJ2-1|few
CAISTVSNEQFF
TGTGCCATCAGCACGGTCAGCAATGAGCAGTTCTTC
>TRBV19|NA|TRBJ1-1|few
CASSIGGYTEAFF
TGTGCCAGTAGTATTGGAGGGTACACTGAAGCTTTCTTT
>TRBV19|NA|TRBJ2-3|few
CASRWTGFGDTQYF
TGTGCCAGTAGGTGGACTGGCTTCGGGGATACGCAGTATTTT
>TRBV19|TRBD2|TRBJ2-1|few
CASSIYRDYYNEQFF
TGTGCCAGTAGTATTTATCGGGACTATTACAATGAGCAGTTCTTC
>TRBV29-1|NA|TRBJ2-3|NA
CSVAIMDTQYF
TGCAGCGTTGCTATTATGGATACGCAGTATTTT
>TRBV11-2|NA|TRBJ2-5|many
CASSLSAKETQYF
TGTGCCAGCAGCTTATCAGCAAAAGAGACCCAGTACTTC
>TRBV9|NA|TRBJ1-6|NA
CASSPLKDSPLHF
TGTGCCAGCAGCCCTCTGAAGGATTCACCCCTCCACTTT
>TRBV5-4|TRBD1|TRBJ1-1|many
CASSPWDSKFQAFF
TGTGCCAGCAGCCCCTGGGACAGCAAGTTCCAAGCTTTCTTT
>TRBV11-2|TRBD2|TRBJ2-5|many
CASRTSGGWGGLETQYF
TGTGCCAGCCGGACTAGCGGGGGATGGGGTGGTTTGGAGACCCAGTACTTC
>TRBV2|NA|TRBJ2-7|many
CASSKIRGEQYF
TGTGCCAGCAGTAAAATCAGGGGCGAGCAGTACTTC
>TRBV2|NA|TRBJ1-1|many
CASSDPNTEAFF
TGTGCCAGCAGTGACCCAAACACTGAAGCTTTCTTT
>TRBV28|NA|TRBJ2-3|many
CASSLPAPGTDTQYF
TGTGCCAGCAGTTTACCAGCCCCTGGCACAGATACGCAGTATTTT
>TRBV2|NA|TRBJ2-3|NA
CASSRDSTDTQYF
TGTGCCAGCAGCAGGGACAGCACAGATACGCAGTATTTT
>TRBV12-3/TRBV12-4|NA|TRBJ2-3|many
CASSPIPGGLADTQYF
TGTGCCAGCAGTCCGATACCGGGCGGCCTGGCAGATACGCAGTATTTT
>TRBV5-6|NA|TRBJ2-7|many
CASSLKSGATYEQYF
TGTGCCAGCAGCTTGAAATCGGGGGCCACCTACGAGCAGTACTTC
>TRBV2|NA|TRBJ1-1|many
CASITRLNTEAFF
TGTGCCAGCATCACCAGATTGAACACTGAAGCTTTCTTT
>TRBV29-1|NA|TRBJ2-1|few
CSVDDSAYNEQFF
TGCAGCGTCGACGACAGTGCCTACAATGAGCAGTTCTTC
>TRBV28|TRBD2|TRBJ2-1|many
CASSRSGSGQFF
TGTGCCAGCAGTCGTAGCGGGAGCGGGCAGTTCTTC
>TRBV2|NA|TRBJ1-4|many
CASSDPTRLTNEKLFF
TGTGCCAGCAGTGACCCCACCCGTCTAACTAATGAAAAACTGTTTTTT
>TRBV14|TRBD1|TRBJ2-7|many
CASSRTDRDEQYF
TGTGCCAGCAGCCGGACCGACAGGGACGAGCAGTACTTC
>TRBV20-1|NA|TRBJ1-1|NA
CSARGGGDTEAFF
TGCAGTGCTAGAGGAGGGGGGGACACTGAAGCTTTCTTT
>TRBV3-1|NA|TRBJ2-3|NA
CASSQARLAATDTQYF
TGTGCCAGCAGCCAAGCGAGATTAGCGGCCACAGATACGCAGTATTTT
>TRBV12-3/TRBV12-4|TRBD1|TRBJ1-5|NA
CASSLDSWQGANNQPQHF
TGTGCCAGCAGTTTAGATAGTTGGCAGGGGGCTAACAATCAGCCCCAGCATTTT
>TRBV10-1|TRBD2|TRBJ2-2|NA
CASSYGTSGGELFF
TGCGCCAGCAGTTACGGGACTAGCGGCGGGGAGCTGTTTTTT
>TRBV6-1|NA|TRBJ1-2|many
CASSEKVGVEARLANYGYTF
TGTGCCAGCAGTGAAAAGGTCGGGGTTGAAGCGCGGCTAGCTAACTATGGCTACACCTTC
>TRBV20-1|NA|TRBJ2-7|few
CSAELSHEQYF
TGCAGCGCCGAGTTATCCCACGAGCAGTACTTC
>TRBV12-3/TRBV12-4|NA|TRBJ2-5|many
CASNHGLIKDETQYF
TGTGCCAGCAACCATGGACTCATCAAAGACGAGACCCAGTACTTC
>TRBV5-1|TRBD1|TRBJ2-7|NA
CASSLGPGTGSYEQYF
TGCGCCAGCAGCTTGGGCCCAGGGACAGGTTCCTACGAGCAGTACTTC
>TRBV30|NA|TRBJ1-1|many
CAWSIDSLEAFF
TGTGCCTGGAGTATCGATTCCCTTGAAGCTTTCTTT
>TRBV30|NA|TRBJ1-2|NA
CAWSVAGTYGYTF
TGTGCCTGGAGTGTAGCAGGGACCTATGGCTACACCTTC
>TRBV18|TRBD2|TRBJ2-5|many
CASSPGTSGVETQYF
TGTGCCAGCTCACCAGGGACTAGCGGGGTGGAGACCCAGTACTTC
>TRBV3-1|NA|TRBJ1-5|many
CASSHRGQLNQPQHF
TGTGCCAGCAGCCATCGAGGACAGCTCAATCAGCCCCAGCATTTT
>TRBV19|TRBD2|TRBJ2-2|NA
CASSIEGLAGVNTGELFF
TGTGCCAGTAGTATAGAGGGACTAGCGGGAGTAAACACCGGGGAGCTGTTTTTT
>TRBV6-1|TRBD1|TRBJ1-5|many
CASRDSLGLSNQPQHF
TGTGCCAGCCGGGACAGTTTGGGCCTTAGCAATCAGCCCCAGCATTTT
>TRBV7-9|TRBD2|TRBJ2-5|NA
CASSLSGGHQETQYF
TGTGCCAGCAGCCTTAGCGGGGGCCACCAAGAGACCCAGTACTTC
>TRBV6-2/TRBV6-3|NA|TRBJ1-1|many
CASSYSLGEAFF
TGTGCCAGCAGTTACTCCTTAGGCGAGGCTTTCTTT
>TRBV6-2/TRBV6-3|NA|TRBJ2-5|many
CASSKGNWGETQYF
TGTGCCAGCAGCAAAGGGAACTGGGGAGAGACCCAGTACTTC
>TRBV7-6|TRBD2|TRBJ2-3|few
CASSFYLGSGGVTDTQYF
TGTGCCAGCAGTTTTTACTTAGGTTCGGGGGGGGTTACAGATACGCAGTATTTT
>TRBV5-1|NA|TRBJ1-1|many
CASSIQENTEAFF
TGCGCCAGCAGCATACAGGAGAACACTGAAGCTTTCTTT
>TRBV19|NA|TRBJ2-1|NA
CASSSTRYNEQFF
TGTGCCAGTAGTTCCACCAGGTACAATGAGCAGTTCTTC
>TRBV5-1|NA|TRBJ2-1|many
CASSLKSNNEQFF
TGCGCCAGCAGCTTGAAATCAAACAATGAGCAGTTCTTC
>TRBV12-3/TRBV12-4|NA|TRBJ1-2|NA
CASSGGLLGNYGYTF
TGTGCCAGCAGCGGGGGTCTTCTCGGTAACTATGGCTACACCTTC
>TRBV7-3|NA|TRBJ2-1|NA
CASSLSPLNEQFF
TGTGCCAGCAGCTTATCCCCTCTTAATGAGCAGTTCTTC
>TRBV4-2|NA|TRBJ1-1|once
CAISGASSGTEAFF
TGTGCCATCAGTGGGGCCTCCTCGGGGACTGAAGCTTTCTTT
>TRBV24-1|NA|TRBJ2-2|NA
CATSDPSGSNGELFF
TGTGCCACCAGTGATCCGTCCGGGAGTAACGGGGAGCTGTTTTTT